The T cell receptor (beta chain) under discussion was sequenced for a study of cytomegalovirus exposure and HLA in healthy donors. On the study more broadly: Earlier findings included about 120 million unique TCR beta sequences obtained from about 170 million T cells. The study, taken as a whole, reports: One later analysis reportedly identified an Asian-associated ancestry cluster that showed fewer N-insertions than the approximately 600-donor mean.

Comments on this clone: Its cognate antigen is unknown.

PCR employed 60 Vbeta and 13 Jbeta primers. TCRdb keeps only in-frame clones here, not all; method: immunoSEQ multiplex PCR. This sample contains 70,000 to 80,000 clones. The CDR3 spans 17 residues. V trimming: 5 bases; J trimming: 0 bases; junction bases outside the gene matches: 4. From germline, CDR1 is SEHNR and CDR2 FQNEAQ (reference sequence). This chain joins TRBV7-9 and TRBJ1-6, with 10 bases that match TRBD1. Sequencing was done on a sample of PBMCs. The sequence was collected from a man aged 35 to 55 in good health and CMV-seronegative. The CDR3, as DNA: TGTGCCAGCAGCAGAGGGACAGGGGTCTCCTATAATTCACCCCTCCACTTT. It is translated as CASSRGTGVSYNSPLHF.